This is a list of T cell receptor beta chains from one sample in a study of cytomegalovirus exposure and HLA in healthy donors. Sequencing was performed with immunoSEQ multiplex PCR; in TCRdb, only in-frame clones are kept and a portion is missing. The sample holds approximately 64,000 clones, under 80% seen once. Material: PBMCs. The receptors here all came from a male donor in good health and CMV-seropositive. Both conserved end residues are part of each CDR3. Each record gives: clone size, V gene, J gene, D gene, CDR3 protein, CDR3 DNA. A D gene is named only where the DNA matches it firmly. Clone size is shown for a subset of rows, as once, few, many or a class of expanded clone.

>.|TRBV9|TRBJ2-7|TRBD2
CASSVGSGGAYEQYF
TGTGCCAGCAGCGTAGGGAGCGGGGGGGCCTACGAGCAGTACTTC
>.|TRBV13|TRBJ1-3|TRBD1
CASSRPGQGAGNTIYF
TGTGCCAGCAGCAGACCGGGACAGGGGGCGGGAAACACCATATATTTT
>.|TRBV5-6|TRBJ2-7|TRBD1
CASSRPGQGSEQYF
TGCGCCAGCAGCAGGCCGGGACAGGGGAGCGAGCAGTACTTC
>.|TRBV6-1|TRBJ1-5|TRBD1
CASSERTGVGNQPQHF
TGTGCCAGCAGTGAGAGAACAGGGGTAGGCAATCAGCCCCAGCATTTT
>.|TRBV4-2|TRBJ1-5|TRBD1
CASSQDRTGGMSNQPQHF
TGTGCCAGCAGCCAAGATCGAACAGGGGGCATGAGCAATCAGCCCCAGCATTTT
>.|TRBV18|TRBJ1-5|.
CASSPTTRPPQHF
TGTGCCAGCTCACCGACAACCCGGCCGCCCCAGCATTTT
>.|TRBV4-3|TRBJ1-6|TRBD1
CASSQDQGQGNYNSPLHF
TGCGCCAGCAGCCAAGATCAGGGACAGGGAAACTATAATTCACCCCTCCACTTT
>.|TRBV5-1|TRBJ1-1|TRBD1
CASSWGTGVLGTEAFF
TGCGCCAGCAGCTGGGGGACAGGAGTGTTGGGGACTGAAGCTTTCTTT
>.|TRBV19|TRBJ1-1|TRBD1
CASSRPGQGAWDTEAFF
TGTGCCAGTTCCCGCCCAGGGCAGGGGGCCTGGGACACTGAAGCTTTCTTT
>.|TRBV5-1|TRBJ2-3|.
CASTQGGSTDTQYF
TGCGCCAGCACCCAGGGGGGATCCACAGATACGCAGTATTTT
>.|TRBV7-8|TRBJ2-2|TRBD2
CASSQAGGATGELFF
TGTGCCAGCAGTCAGGCGGGGGGAGCCACCGGGGAGCTGTTTTTT
>.|TRBV6-4|TRBJ2-6|.
CASSDSTNSGANVLTF
TGTGCCAGCAGTGACTCGACTAACTCTGGGGCCAACGTCCTGACTTTC
>once|TRBV19|TRBJ2-7|TRBD1
CASSPGQGAYEQYF
TGTGCCAGTAGTCCCGGACAGGGGGCCTACGAGCAGTACTTC